This T cell receptor beta chain is from a study of shared clonotypes between healthy human individuals. On the study more broadly: Three CD4 naive, three CD4 memory, two CD8 naive and one CD8 memory plate were used per donor.

The junction had 19 bases not matched to a gene; V was cut back by 6 bases and J by 2 bases. Germline V lookup: CDR1 MDHEN, CDR2 SYDVKM. The CDR3 runs 21 residues. In the sorted-subset replicate PCRs, 150 to 200 ng DNA, 25,000 to 35,000 T cell genomes, was used. Profiling relied on immunoSEQ multiplex PCR, and the TCRdb table lists in-frame clones only, not all of them. The repertoire holds approximately 620,000 clones, with more than 95% as singletons. In the case of this clone: What it recognizes is unknown.

Study conclusions and caveats: Generally, naive subsets (rather than memory subsets) showed larger estimated richness. A limitation of the genetic and exposure-history diversity represented arose from few donors.

The sequence derives from a woman in her thirties in good health. Sample: naive CD4+ T cells sorted from blood. The subset was: CD45RA+ positively selected. The rearrangement links TRBV28 to TRBJ2-6; 10 bases line up with TRBD1. In DNA form, the CDR3 reads TGTGCCAGCAGGAAACCAGCTGGGACAGGGGTTATGTCTGCTGGGGCCAACGTCCTGACTTTC. This translates into CASRKPAGTGVMSAGANVLTF. Using reference TRBV28 and TRBJ2-6 for the parts outside the CDR3, the full variable domain is DVKVTQSSRYLVKRTGEKVFLECVQDMDHENMFWYRQDPGLGLRLIYFSYDVKMKEKGDIPEGYSVSREKKERFSLILESASTNQTSMYLCASRKPAGTGVMSAGANVLTFGAGSRLTVL.